These T cell receptor beta chains were read from a single sample in a study of ipilimumab plus nivolumab after autologous stem cell transplantation. This table comes from immunoSEQ multiplex PCR, and its TCRdb copy is limited to in-frame clones, with some not included. The sample contains about 10,000 clones, 78% of which appear only once. Sequenced material: PBMCs, taken in a trial of ipilimumab plus nivolumab as post-transplant consolidation. The receptors here all came from a male donor with diffuse large B-cell lymphoma. The CDR3 runs from the conserved cysteine through the conserved F or W. D genes are given only for firm matches. Only part of the rows carry a size: once, few, many, or a class if the clone is expanded.

abundance | d_gene | v_gene | CDR3aa
few | TRBD1 | TRBV5-4 | CASSPGRGLGNTIYF
NA | TRBD2 | TRBV9 | CASSGYSGAETQYF
NA | NA | TRBV5-4 | CASSLKGLGYEQYF
NA | NA | TRBV7-4 | CASSSSYSRKTYGYTF
NA | NA | TRBV11-2 | CASSAVVEGGQETQYF
once | NA | TRBV7-2 | CASSLQGPNTEAFF
NA | NA | TRBV6-5 | CASRQTPGGGYGYTF
NA | NA | TRBV6-6 | CATLGLYNEQFF
once | NA | TRBV5-1 | CASSLGPSQNTQYF
NA | TRBD1 | TRBV6-1 | CASSARGTEYEQYF
few | TRBD1 | TRBV25-1 | CASSEWDRDNEQFF
NA | NA | TRBV5-1 | CASSLGAGPGGYTF
NA | NA | TRBV11-2 | CASSSDSGNTIYF
NA | NA | TRBV7-8 | CASSLPGTLNEQFF
NA | NA | TRBV19 | CASSVRGPGSNQPQHF
few | NA | TRBV6-4 | CASSRTPGSQFF
NA | NA | TRBV7-9 | CASSLRPAGTNTGELFF
once | NA | TRBV5-6 | CASSLYGHEYF
NA | TRBD1 | TRBV5-1 | CASSQPDREKRNEQFF
few | TRBD1 | TRBV30 | CAWTFRDRGRALHF
NA | NA | TRBV7-2 | CASSFYGDEQFF
NA | NA | TRBV19 | CASRGTDYGYTF
NA | TRBD1 | TRBV19 | CASGDSIYNEQFF
NA | TRBD1 | TRBV19 | CASSTESGTGNNQPQHF
NA | NA | TRBV10-3 | CAISRDINTEAFF
NA | NA | TRBV7-9 | CASSFGPVSSYEQYF
NA | NA | TRBV18 | CASSPSNTRSGYF
NA | NA | TRBV5-1 | CASSSSRTVEAFF
NA | TRBD1 | TRBV2 | CASSEEGQGATDTQYF
once | NA | TRBV28 | CASSSDSPLHF
NA | NA | TRBV19 | CASSQPGLYNEQFF
NA | TRBD1 | TRBV9 | CASSVQGATGELFF
NA | NA | TRBV18 | CASSPPSGLDTGELFF
few | TRBD1 | TRBV7-6 | CASSSRGHNEQFF
medium-sized | NA | TRBV19 | CASSIDQRTYGYTF
NA | NA | TRBV28 | CASRESRIQSYGYTF
NA | NA | TRBV7-2 | CASSTHVIPEQYF
NA | NA | TRBV19 | CASSDPRGKTQETQYF
NA | NA | TRBV7-9 | CASSPDRITHNEQFF
NA | TRBD2 | TRBV7-9 | CASSTSGGRRETQYF